The rows below give T cell receptor beta chains drawn from one sample of a study of naive and memory T cell subsets. TCRdb recomputed calls from the UMI-ligation and nested PCR reads with MiXCR, one row per CDR3 protein. The sample holds roughly 100,000 distinct CDR3 sequences, around 10% seen once. Source material: naive CD4+ T cells from blood. The receptors stem from a human donor in good health. Both conserved end residues are part of each CDR3. D genes are given only for firm matches. Expanded clones get a size class; other rows say once, few or many, or leave the size out.

d_call: NA; clone_size: NA; j_call: TRBJ2-1; v_call: TRBV6-1; cdr3_aa: CASSAGLSRDNEQFF; cdr3_nt: TGTGCCAGCAGCGCCGGACTATCGAGGGACAATGAGCAGTTCTTC
d_call: NA; clone_size: few; j_call: TRBJ2-7; v_call: TRBV10-3; cdr3_aa: CATRGHAQVGGSSYEQYF; cdr3_nt: TGTGCCACCCGGGGACATGCCCAGGTAGGGGGGAGCTCCTACGAGCAGTACTTC
d_call: NA; clone_size: NA; j_call: TRBJ2-1; v_call: TRBV5-4; cdr3_aa: CASSLEDRVGNEQFF; cdr3_nt: TGTGCCAGCAGCTTGGAGGATAGGGTTGGCAATGAGCAGTTCTTC
d_call: NA; clone_size: NA; j_call: TRBJ2-7; v_call: TRBV2; cdr3_aa: CASSEATATYEQYF; cdr3_nt: TGTGCCAGCAGTGAAGCGACTGCCACCTACGAGCAGTACTTC
d_call: NA; clone_size: NA; j_call: TRBJ2-7; v_call: TRBV29-1; cdr3_aa: CSVEAGQPYKQYF; cdr3_nt: TGCAGCGTTGAGGCAGGGCAGCCCTACAAGCAGTACTTC
d_call: NA; clone_size: NA; j_call: TRBJ1-2; v_call: TRBV12-3/TRBV12-4; cdr3_aa: CASSSGGPVYGYTF; cdr3_nt: TGTGCCAGCAGCTCCGGGGGGCCGGTGTATGGCTACACCTTC
d_call: TRBD2; clone_size: NA; j_call: TRBJ2-1; v_call: TRBV2; cdr3_aa: CASSDQIKGLAGKNEQFF; cdr3_nt: TGTGCCAGCAGTGACCAGATAAAAGGACTAGCGGGGAAGAATGAGCAGTTCTTC
d_call: TRBD2; clone_size: NA; j_call: TRBJ2-4; v_call: TRBV7-3; cdr3_aa: CASSSSGTSGKNIQYF; cdr3_nt: TGTGCCAGCAGTTCATCCGGGACTAGCGGTAAAAACATTCAGTACTTC
d_call: NA; clone_size: few; j_call: TRBJ1-5; v_call: TRBV12-3/TRBV12-4; cdr3_aa: CASSLDKGSRAPQHF; cdr3_nt: TGTGCCAGCAGTTTAGATAAGGGCTCCAGGGCGCCCCAGCATTTT
d_call: NA; clone_size: many; j_call: TRBJ2-5; v_call: TRBV25-1; cdr3_aa: CASSVRAEPQETQYF; cdr3_nt: TGTGCCAGCAGTGTACGGGCGGAGCCCCAAGAGACCCAGTACTTC
d_call: TRBD2; clone_size: few; j_call: TRBJ2-1; v_call: TRBV7-2; cdr3_aa: CASSSQGTSGPPRFF; cdr3_nt: TGTGCCAGCAGCTCGCAAGGGACTAGCGGCCCCCCGAGGTTCTTC
d_call: NA; clone_size: few; j_call: TRBJ2-5; v_call: TRBV9; cdr3_aa: CASSVSVRPYQETQYF; cdr3_nt: TGTGCCAGCAGCGTATCTGTGCGGCCGTACCAAGAGACCCAGTACTTC
d_call: TRBD2; clone_size: NA; j_call: TRBJ2-3; v_call: TRBV7-2; cdr3_aa: CATGAAGGTDTQYF; cdr3_nt: TGTGCCACCGGAGCAGCGGGGGGCACAGATACGCAGTATTTT
d_call: NA; clone_size: few; j_call: TRBJ2-6; v_call: TRBV30; cdr3_aa: CAWSAVSGANVLTF; cdr3_nt: TGTGCCTGGAGTGCGGTATCTGGGGCCAACGTCCTGACTTTC
d_call: NA; clone_size: many; j_call: TRBJ2-3; v_call: TRBV11-3; cdr3_aa: CASSINTDTQYF; cdr3_nt: TGTGCCAGCAGCATTAACACAGATACGCAGTATTTT
d_call: TRBD2; clone_size: few; j_call: TRBJ2-7; v_call: TRBV15; cdr3_aa: CATSRDRLAGYEQYF; cdr3_nt: TGTGCCACCAGCAGAGATAGGCTAGCGGGATACGAGCAGTACTTC
d_call: NA; clone_size: NA; j_call: TRBJ2-5; v_call: TRBV7-9; cdr3_aa: CASSLRPLLQETQYF; cdr3_nt: TGTGCCAGCAGCTTACGTCCATTGTTACAAGAGACCCAGTACTTC
d_call: NA; clone_size: NA; j_call: TRBJ2-5; v_call: TRBV29-1; cdr3_aa: CSVFRSSGETQYF; cdr3_nt: TGCAGCGTTTTTCGATCGTCGGGGGAGACCCAGTACTTC
d_call: TRBD2; clone_size: few; j_call: TRBJ2-1; v_call: TRBV18; cdr3_aa: CASSHQDGGDFNEQFF; cdr3_nt: TGTGCCAGCTCACACCAGGACGGGGGGGATTTCAATGAGCAGTTCTTC
d_call: TRBD2; clone_size: few; j_call: TRBJ2-7; v_call: TRBV2; cdr3_aa: CASLLSSSGSLEQYF; cdr3_nt: TGTGCCAGCTTGTTGTCCTCTAGCGGGAGTCTCGAGCAGTACTTC
d_call: NA; clone_size: NA; j_call: TRBJ2-7; v_call: TRBV5-6; cdr3_aa: CASSSTGLTYEQYF; cdr3_nt: TGTGCCAGCAGCTCCACGGGACTGACCTACGAGCAGTACTTC
d_call: NA; clone_size: few; j_call: TRBJ1-5; v_call: TRBV5-5; cdr3_aa: CASSPGPRTNQPQHF; cdr3_nt: TGTGCCAGCAGCCCTGGCCCTCGTACCAATCAGCCCCAGCATTTT
d_call: NA; clone_size: few; j_call: TRBJ2-7; v_call: TRBV28; cdr3_aa: CGPYEQYF; cdr3_nt: TGTGGCCCCTACGAGCAGTACTTC
d_call: NA; clone_size: many; j_call: TRBJ2-3; v_call: TRBV20-1; cdr3_aa: CSASSVLGGTDTQYF; cdr3_nt: TGCAGTGCTAGTTCGGTTCTGGGGGGCACAGATACGCAGTATTTT
d_call: NA; clone_size: NA; j_call: TRBJ1-1; v_call: TRBV18; cdr3_aa: CASSSRGGESTEAFF; cdr3_nt: TGTGCCAGCTCATCCAGAGGTGGGGAGAGCACTGAAGCTTTCTTT
d_call: NA; clone_size: few; j_call: TRBJ1-2; v_call: TRBV4-3; cdr3_aa: CASSPTGQWWNYGYTF; cdr3_nt: TGCGCCAGCAGCCCCACGGGGCAGTGGTGGAACTATGGCTACACCTTC
d_call: NA; clone_size: few; j_call: TRBJ1-3; v_call: TRBV9; cdr3_aa: CASSPVGARTVSGNTIYF; cdr3_nt: TGTGCCAGCAGCCCGGTAGGGGCGCGGACCGTCTCTGGAAACACCATATATTTT
d_call: TRBD1; clone_size: few; j_call: TRBJ2-3; v_call: TRBV3-1; cdr3_aa: CASSQDRGTGIPDTQYF; cdr3_nt: TGTGCCAGCAGCCAAGATCGAGGGACAGGGATCCCAGATACGCAGTATTTT
d_call: NA; clone_size: NA; j_call: TRBJ2-7; v_call: TRBV29-1; cdr3_aa: CSVEDPQALEQYF; cdr3_nt: TGCAGCGTTGAAGATCCCCAAGCTCTCGAGCAGTACTTC
d_call: NA; clone_size: few; j_call: TRBJ2-3; v_call: TRBV6-2/TRBV6-3; cdr3_aa: CASHNNAAQYF; cdr3_nt: TGTGCCAGCCATAACAACGCGGCGCAGTATTTT
d_call: TRBD2; clone_size: NA; j_call: TRBJ2-7; v_call: TRBV6-6; cdr3_aa: CASRYLAAYEQYF; cdr3_nt: TGTGCCAGCAGATACCTAGCGGCCTACGAGCAGTACTTC
d_call: NA; clone_size: few; j_call: TRBJ2-5; v_call: TRBV7-9; cdr3_aa: CASSGHGGPNQETQYF; cdr3_nt: TGTGCCAGCAGTGGCCACGGGGGACCTAACCAAGAGACCCAGTACTTC
d_call: NA; clone_size: few; j_call: TRBJ1-5; v_call: TRBV2; cdr3_aa: CASSERLVGTRHF; cdr3_nt: TGTGCCAGCAGTGAACGATTGGTGGGGACGCGGCATTTT
d_call: NA; clone_size: NA; j_call: TRBJ1-1; v_call: TRBV7-9; cdr3_aa: CASSLGRGRDTEAFF; cdr3_nt: TGTGCCAGCAGCTTAGGACGGGGGCGAGACACTGAAGCTTTCTTT
d_call: TRBD1; clone_size: many; j_call: TRBJ2-1; v_call: TRBV3-1; cdr3_aa: CASSVQGAGNEQFF; cdr3_nt: TGTGCCAGCAGCGTACAGGGGGCGGGCAATGAGCAGTTCTTC
d_call: NA; clone_size: many; j_call: TRBJ1-1; v_call: TRBV12-3/TRBV12-4; cdr3_aa: CASSFEFGRAFF; cdr3_nt: TGTGCCAGCAGTTTTGAGTTCGGGAGAGCTTTCTTT
d_call: NA; clone_size: many; j_call: TRBJ2-3; v_call: TRBV10-3; cdr3_aa: CAISKQDPTDTQYF; cdr3_nt: TGTGCCATCAGCAAACAGGATCCCACAGATACGCAGTATTTT
d_call: NA; clone_size: many; j_call: TRBJ1-5; v_call: TRBV7-2; cdr3_aa: CASSLGQHNQPQHF; cdr3_nt: TGTGCCAGCAGCCTGGGGCAGCACAATCAGCCCCAGCATTTT
d_call: NA; clone_size: NA; j_call: TRBJ1-3; v_call: TRBV28; cdr3_aa: CASSATDGNTIYF; cdr3_nt: TGTGCCAGCAGCGCGACAGACGGAAACACCATATATTTT
d_call: NA; clone_size: few; j_call: TRBJ2-1; v_call: TRBV5-1; cdr3_aa: CASSPRTYSNEQFF; cdr3_nt: TGCGCCAGCAGCCCCCGGACTTATTCCAATGAGCAGTTCTTC
d_call: NA; clone_size: few; j_call: TRBJ1-2; v_call: TRBV9; cdr3_aa: CASSTGHPRGYTF; cdr3_nt: TGTGCCAGCAGCACGGGACACCCGAGGGGCTACACCTTC
d_call: TRBD2; clone_size: NA; j_call: TRBJ2-3; v_call: TRBV30; cdr3_aa: CAWSVGLAGSNTQYF; cdr3_nt: TGTGCCTGGAGTGTTGGGCTAGCGGGATCCAATACGCAGTATTTT
d_call: NA; clone_size: few; j_call: TRBJ2-3; v_call: TRBV11-3; cdr3_aa: CASSRSSITQYF; cdr3_nt: TGTGCCAGCAGCCGGAGCTCGATTACGCAGTATTTT
d_call: NA; clone_size: NA; j_call: TRBJ1-1; v_call: TRBV7-6; cdr3_aa: CASSVGVWTEAFF; cdr3_nt: TGTGCCAGTTCTGTGGGGGTTTGGACTGAAGCTTTCTTT
d_call: TRBD1; clone_size: few; j_call: TRBJ2-3; v_call: TRBV6-2/TRBV6-3; cdr3_aa: CASRGTATDTQYF; cdr3_nt: TGTGCCAGCAGGGGGACAGCCACAGATACGCAGTATTTT
d_call: NA; clone_size: many; j_call: TRBJ1-5; v_call: TRBV12-3/TRBV12-4; cdr3_aa: CASSIRGEPQHF; cdr3_nt: TGTGCCAGCAGCATCAGAGGGGAGCCCCAGCATTTT
d_call: TRBD1; clone_size: NA; j_call: TRBJ2-7; v_call: TRBV7-2; cdr3_aa: CASSLASGTGNYEQYF; cdr3_nt: TGTGCCAGCAGCTTAGCCTCCGGGACAGGGAACTACGAGCAGTACTTC
d_call: NA; clone_size: NA; j_call: TRBJ2-1; v_call: TRBV12-3/TRBV12-4; cdr3_aa: CASSRDWGFEQFF; cdr3_nt: TGTGCCAGCAGCCGGGACTGGGGGTTTGAGCAGTTCTTC
d_call: NA; clone_size: many; j_call: TRBJ1-4; v_call: TRBV4-2; cdr3_aa: CASSQDQPVRETNEKLFF; cdr3_nt: TGTGCCAGCAGCCAAGATCAGCCGGTTAGGGAAACTAATGAAAAACTGTTTTTT
d_call: NA; clone_size: once; j_call: TRBJ1-2; v_call: TRBV20-1; cdr3_aa: CSAVTENYGYTF; cdr3_nt: TGCAGTGCTGTGACAGAGAACTATGGCTACACCTTC
d_call: NA; clone_size: few; j_call: TRBJ2-2; v_call: TRBV21-1; cdr3_aa: CASSKGSGRPGELFF; cdr3_nt: TGTGCCAGCAGCAAAGGTAGCGGGAGGCCCGGGGAGCTGTTTTTT
d_call: NA; clone_size: many; j_call: TRBJ2-1; v_call: TRBV29-1; cdr3_aa: CSADRLGNEQFF; cdr3_nt: TGCAGCGCAGACAGGTTAGGCAATGAGCAGTTCTTC
d_call: TRBD2; clone_size: NA; j_call: TRBJ2-7; v_call: TRBV11-1; cdr3_aa: CASSNLAGTSYEQYF; cdr3_nt: TGTGCCAGCAGCAACCTAGCGGGGACAAGCTACGAGCAGTACTTC
d_call: NA; clone_size: NA; j_call: TRBJ1-4; v_call: TRBV29-1; cdr3_aa: CSVLVGPGEKLFF; cdr3_nt: TGCAGCGTCCTTGTGGGGCCGGGGGAAAAACTGTTTTTT
d_call: NA; clone_size: few; j_call: TRBJ2-3; v_call: TRBV10-3; cdr3_aa: CAIGTDTQYF; cdr3_nt: TGTGCCATCGGAACAGATACGCAGTATTTT
d_call: NA; clone_size: NA; j_call: TRBJ1-2; v_call: TRBV7-2; cdr3_aa: CASSSQSNYGYIF; cdr3_nt: TGTGCCAGCAGCTCCCAGAGTAACTATGGCTACATCTTC
d_call: NA; clone_size: many; j_call: TRBJ2-3; v_call: TRBV12-3/TRBV12-4; cdr3_aa: CASGWDSTDTQYF; cdr3_nt: TGTGCCAGCGGGTGGGATAGCACAGATACGCAGTATTTT
d_call: TRBD1; clone_size: few; j_call: TRBJ2-7; v_call: TRBV7-2; cdr3_aa: CASSLELTGGHEQYF; cdr3_nt: TGTGCCAGCAGCTTAGAATTGACAGGGGGCCACGAGCAGTACTTC
d_call: TRBD1; clone_size: many; j_call: TRBJ2-7; v_call: TRBV7-2; cdr3_aa: CASSLSRRGQSSYEQYF; cdr3_nt: TGTGCCAGCAGCTTGTCGCGTCGGGGACAGAGTTCCTACGAGCAGTACTTC
d_call: NA; clone_size: NA; j_call: TRBJ2-7; v_call: TRBV23-1; cdr3_aa: CASSQQGSLLLEQYF; cdr3_nt: TGCGCCAGCAGTCAACAGGGATCCCTACTTCTCGAGCAGTACTTC